A selection of T cell receptor beta chains follows, all from one sample in a study of CD8+CD57+ T cells in acquired aplastic anemia. TCRdb recomputed calls from the reads with MiXCR, one row per CDR3 protein. The table shows about 98,000 distinct CDR3 sequences, with roughly two thirds occurring only once. Sequenced sample: sorted CD4+, CD8+, or CD8+CD57+ T cells (not recorded which) from PBMCs. The receptors were gathered from a human donor with aplastic anemia. The CDR3 runs from the conserved cysteine through the conserved F or W. Each record gives: V gene, D gene, clone size, J gene, CDR3 DNA, CDR3 protein. The D gene is left open where the match is weak. For some rows the clone size is stated as once, few or many, or as a class when expanded; others skip it.

TRBV29-1,TRBD1,NA,TRBJ1-2,TGCAGCGTTACTGGACAGGGTCATGGCTACACCTTC,CSVTGQGHGYTF
TRBV20-1,NA,NA,TRBJ2-3,TGCAGTGCATCCATCTCGGATACGCAGTATTTT,CSASISDTQYF
TRBV10-3,NA,NA,TRBJ1-5,TGTGCCATCAGTGAATCGGGAATTCCTAATCAGCCCCAGCATTTT,CAISESGIPNQPQHF
TRBV5-1,NA,many,TRBJ1-1,TGCGCCAGTCGGGAGGTCCAGAGCACTGAAGCTTTCTTT,CASREVQSTEAFF
TRBV12-3/TRBV12-4,TRBD2,NA,TRBJ2-1,TGTGCCAGTCTCCTAGCGGGGTCCTACAATGAGCAGTTCTTC,CASLLAGSYNEQFF
TRBV24-1,NA,NA,TRBJ1-2,TGTGCCACCAGTGCGGGGCCCTACTATGGCTACACCTTC,CATSAGPYYGYTF
TRBV7-9,TRBD1,few,TRBJ1-2,TGTGCCAGCAGATCCAGCGGACAGGGTAGCAGTGGCTACACCTTC,CASRSSGQGSSGYTF
TRBV5-4,NA,many,TRBJ1-4,TGTGCCAGCAGCCTGGACAGCCTTAATGAAAAACTGTTTTTT,CASSLDSLNEKLFF
TRBV10-3,NA,NA,TRBJ2-1,TGTGCCATCAGTGCTGGGGGCGACTCGGGGGATGAGCAGTTCTTC,CAISAGGDSGDEQFF
TRBV2,NA,once,TRBJ1-1,TGTGCCACCGACAGTGAACAAACTGAAGCTTTCTTT,CATDSEQTEAFF
TRBV2,TRBD1,NA,TRBJ1-2,TGTGCCAGCAGCCCCGACAGGGAATACGGCTACACCTTC,CASSPDREYGYTF
TRBV7-9,NA,NA,TRBJ2-7,TGTGCCAGCAGCTTTCCTCCAGAGCAGTACTTC,CASSFPPEQYF
TRBV7-7,TRBD2,once,TRBJ2-5,TGTGCTAGCAGCTTAGCGGGAACCTACCGAGAGACCCAGTACTTC,CASSLAGTYRETQYF
TRBV24-1,NA,NA,TRBJ2-3,TGTGCCACCAGTCGGTCTGGCAGCACAGATACGCAGTATTTT,CATSRSGSTDTQYF
TRBV25-1,TRBD2,NA,TRBJ2-3,TGTGCCAGCAGTTCGGGTCGTGGGAGGGCCGGTAGGGATACGCAGTATTTT,CASSSGRGRAGRDTQYF
TRBV15,NA,NA,TRBJ2-7,TGTGCCACCAGCAGCGGCCTTGGCAGGGGGGGCTACGAGCAGTACTTC,CATSSGLGRGGYEQYF
TRBV10-1,NA,few,TRBJ2-3,TGCGCCAGCAGTGAGTCGAGTACCACGGATACGCAGTATTTT,CASSESSTTDTQYF
TRBV10-3,NA,NA,TRBJ2-5,TGTGCCATCAGGGGGTCAAGCCAAGAGACCCAGTACTTC,CAIRGSSQETQYF
TRBV2,NA,NA,TRBJ1-5,TGTGCCAGCATGGGAGACAGCAATCAGCCCCAGCATTTT,CASMGDSNQPQHF
TRBV24-1,NA,NA,TRBJ2-3,TGTGCCACCAGTGACGCGAGGACGGTCCCAGATACGCAGTATTTT,CATSDARTVPDTQYF
TRBV7-2,NA,NA,TRBJ2-5,TGTGCCAGCAGCTTGGGACCTAAAGAGGCCCAGTACTTC,CASSLGPKEAQYF
TRBV12-3/TRBV12-4,NA,NA,TRBJ2-7,TGTGCCAGCAGTACCACAGGGATCTCCTACGAGCAGTACTTC,CASSTTGISYEQYF
TRBV20-1,NA,NA,TRBJ2-7,TGCAGTGCTAGGGTGTCCGGGGGACTTCGAGGTTACGAGCAGTACTTC,CSARVSGGLRGYEQYF
TRBV20-1,TRBD1,NA,TRBJ1-2,TGCAGTGCCCGGGACAGCACTAACTATGGCTACACCTTC,CSARDSTNYGYTF
TRBV2,NA,NA,TRBJ2-2,TGTGCCAGCAGTCGACTCGGAAGGAGTACCGGGGAGCTGTTTTTT,CASSRLGRSTGELFF
TRBV5-6,NA,NA,TRBJ1-2,TGTGCCAGCAGCCCATGGGGGAGGGGTCGAGAAGGCTACACCTTC,CASSPWGRGREGYTF
TRBV2,NA,NA,TRBJ1-3,TGTGCCAGCAGTGTACTGGGAAGAGCGGGAAACACCATATATTTT,CASSVLGRAGNTIYF
TRBV27,TRBD2,NA,TRBJ2-1,TGTGCCAGCAGTTCCTTAGCGGGGGACTCCTACAATGAGCAGTTCTTC,CASSSLAGDSYNEQFF
TRBV19,TRBD2,NA,TRBJ2-1,TGTGCCAGTAGTCCCGGGACTAGTCTGTACTACAATGAGCAGTTCTTC,CASSPGTSLYYNEQFF
TRBV24-1,TRBD2,few,TRBJ2-7,TGTGCCACCCATCCCAAAAGGAGACTAGCGGAGTACGAGCAGTACTTC,CATHPKRRLAEYEQYF
TRBV10-3,TRBD1,few,TRBJ1-2,TGTGCCATCAGTGGGACAGGGGCCACCTATGGCTACACCTTC,CAISGTGATYGYTF
TRBV20-1,TRBD2,NA,TRBJ2-5,TGCAGTGCCAAGAGCGGGGGGCCTTTAGGGGAGACCCAGTACTTC,CSAKSGGPLGETQYF
TRBV29-1,TRBD1,NA,TRBJ1-2,TGCAGCGTTGAATTGCGAACAGGGGCAGATGGCTACACCTTC,CSVELRTGADGYTF
TRBV20-1,NA,NA,TRBJ2-3,TGCAGTGCGCGCCGGGACTTTTCACCCACAGATACGCAGTATTTT,CSARRDFSPTDTQYF
TRBV20-1,NA,NA,TRBJ1-5,TGCAGTGCTAGAGATGAGTGGACGGGACATAGCAATCAGCCCCAGCATTTT,CSARDEWTGHSNQPQHF
TRBV24-1,NA,NA,TRBJ2-1,TGTGCCACCAGTGATCCCGCGGATCCGAACAATGAGCAGTTCTTC,CATSDPADPNNEQFF
TRBV11-2,NA,NA,TRBJ1-6,TGTGCCAGCAGCCGCACCTGGACGGCAAATTCACCCCTCCACTTT,CASSRTWTANSPLHF
TRBV9,NA,NA,TRBJ1-2,TGTGCCAGCAGCGCACAGGGAGACGGCTACACCTTC,CASSAQGDGYTF
TRBV9,NA,few,TRBJ1-1,TGTGCCAGCAGCGTAAGGGGCACTGAAGCTTTCTTT,CASSVRGTEAFF
TRBV7-8,TRBD2,NA,TRBJ2-7,TGTGCCAGCAGCTCCGGGACTACCGTCTTACCCAACTTC,CASSSGTTVLPNF
TRBV7-2,NA,NA,TRBJ2-7,TGTGCCAGCAGTAACCCTAGATCCCGCTCCTACGAGCAGTACTTC,CASSNPRSRSYEQYF
TRBV20-1,NA,few,TRBJ2-7,TGCAGTGTGCGGGAAATCTCCTACGAGCAGTACTTC,CSVREISYEQYF
TRBV5-1,NA,NA,TRBJ1-1,TGCGCCAGCAGCTCAGGGACATTAAACACTGAAGCTTTCTTT,CASSSGTLNTEAFF
TRBV19,TRBD1,NA,TRBJ1-6,TGTGCCAGTAGTGAGTTGATAGGACAGGGGAATTCACCCCTCCACTTT,CASSELIGQGNSPLHF
TRBV6-5,NA,NA,TRBJ1-6,TGTGCCAGCAGTTACTTTGTCGGACGGAATTCACCCCTCCACTTT,CASSYFVGRNSPLHF
TRBV20-1,TRBD1,NA,TRBJ2-7,TGCAGTGCTAGGCTCTGGACAGGGTCCTACGAGCAGTACTTC,CSARLWTGSYEQYF